Below, 28 T cell receptor beta chains from the same sample are listed, as sequenced in a study of blood T cells in healthy people across ages. The authors ran a second PCR of about 7 to 12 cycles using a sample-barcoded 5' primer and a J-beta primer mix. TCRdb fed the 5' RACE reads into MiXCR, producing one record per CDR3 protein. The sample carries about 780,000 distinct CDR3 sequences, less than 60% recorded once. Sample: blood. Receptor source: a man older than 75 in good health.

This clonotype was counted ten times or more. The J gene is TRBJ2-7, the V gene TRBV5-1, with D possibly called TRBD1 or TRBD2 (5 bases each). Per germline, CDR1 SGHRS and CDR2 YFSETQ. There are 15 residues in the CDR3. V lost 0 bases to trimming and J lost 0 bases, with 10 bases between them. The CDR3: CASSLVGDSSYEQYF. In DNA, the CDR3 is TGCGCCAGCAGCTTGGTGGGGGATAGCTCCTACGAGCAGTACTTC.

V gene TRBV6-1 combines with J gene TRBJ2-1, with TRBD2 matching 8 bases. The junction had 10 bases not matched to a gene; V was cut back by 0 bases and J by 6 bases. Germline V CDR1 and CDR2: MNHNS, SASEGT. The length of the CDR3 is 17 residues. CDR3 nucleotides: TGTGCCAGCAGTGAAGCCCTTATTGCGGGAGGTGGCAATGAGCAGTTCTTC. It translates to CASSEALIAGGGNEQFF.

The chain carries TRBV11-2 and TRBJ2-5; D is undetermined. Trimming took off 0 bases at V and 2 bases at J, with 10 bases between the two ends. The CDR3 length is 15 residues. Germline loops: CDR1 SGHAT, CDR2 FQNNGV. Here the CDR3 reads CASSLDPGPQETQYF. The CDR3 DNA reads TGTGCCAGCAGCTTAGATCCCGGACCTCAAGAGACCCAGTACTTC.

The chain recombines TRBV19 with TRBJ2-3; TRBD2 aligns across 11 bases. Germline CDR1 LNHDA, CDR2 SQIVND (reference sequence). Trimming took 8 bases from V and 2 from J; bases not matched to a gene: 3. The CDR3 has 14 amino acids. This chain's CDR3 is CASGTSGITDTQYF. The CDR3 coding sequence is TGTGCCAGTGGGACTAGCGGTATCACAGATACGCAGTATTTT.

This clonotype was observed a few times. J is TRBJ2-3 and V is TRBV12-5; 11 nucleotides agree with TRBD2. Per germline, CDR1 LGHNT and CDR2 FRNRAP. J lost 6 bases, V lost 1 base, and 6 bases had no gene match. The CDR3 covers 16 residues. The CDR3 region has the DNA TGTGCTAGTGGTTTGGGTACTAGCGGGAGAGCGGATACGCAGTATTTT. It yields the protein CASGLGTSGRADTQYF.

This chain connects TRBV6-1 to TRBJ2-1, with 7 bases identical to TRBD2. CDR1 is MNHNS and CDR2 is SASEGT in the germline V gene. The CDR3 is 14 amino acids. With 8 bases clipped from V and 5 bases from J, the junction kept 9 bases outside the gene matches. Here the CDR3 reads CASGAGTINNEQFF. CDR3 in DNA: TGTGCCAGCGGAGCGGGAACAATCAACAATGAGCAGTTCTTC.

Turning to this clonotype: Sequence at one end of the junction differs from germline and may be a read error. The genes are TRBV12-3 or TRBV12-4 and TRBJ1-6, with D possibly matching TRBD1 (5 bases). This CDR3 region has 14 residues. The CDR3 bases are TGTGCCAGCGCTAACCCCGCGGCAGGGTCACCCCCCCACTTT. Encoded protein: CASANPAAGSPPHF.

This clonotype was detected a few times. The chain recombines TRBV6-5 with TRBJ2-7, with a weak D call TRBD2 (5 bases). Germline-derived CDR1 and CDR2 are MNHEY and SVGAGI. CDR3 size: 14 residues. V gave up 2 bases and J gave up 2 bases, with 10 bases separating them. The CDR3 coding sequence is TGTGCCAGCAGTTACGTCGGGAAGCCCTACGAGCAGTACTTC. Its translation is CASSYVGKPYEQYF.

The chain links TRBV3-1 to TRBJ2-3; D call uncertain. The germline V gene encodes CDR1 LGHDT and CDR2 YNNKEL (reference sequence). V lost 3 bases to trimming and J lost 2 bases, with 9 bases between them. The CDR3 consists of 14 residues. In nucleotides, the CDR3 is TGTGCCAGCAGCCATGGGCTCATCACAGATACGCAGTATTTT. Translated: CASSHGLITDTQYF.

This clonotype was observed once. The gene calls are TRBV4-3 and TRBJ1-2; D remains unclear. The V gene's germline CDR1 is LGHNA and CDR2 YSLEER. This CDR3 contains 13 residues. The germline V and J ends were trimmed by 2 bases and 5 bases, with 9 bases remaining between them. The CDR3 here is CASSQKDKYGYTF. The CDR3 coding sequence is TGCGCCAGCAGCCAAAAAGACAAATATGGCTACACCTTC.

V and J are TRBV5-1 and TRBJ2-4; D may correspond to TRBD1 or TRBD2 (6 bases each). The J call may be in error: the DNA end matches TRBJ2-7 better. The germline V gene encodes CDR1 SGHRS and CDR2 YFSETQ. The CDR3 has 16 residues. The CDR3 loop is CASSGGTSTFPDEQYF. The CDR3 DNA reads TGCGCCAGCAGCGGCGGGACATCAACCTTCCCCGACGAGCAGTACTTC.

This clonotype was seen a handful of times. The V and J genes are TRBV12-3 or TRBV12-4 and TRBJ2-6; 9 bases agree with TRBD1. Trimming cost V 3 bases and J 10 bases; bases outside gene matches: 4. The CDR3 totals 14 residues. For the CDR3, the DNA is TGTGCCAGCAGTTTTTTGGACAGGGGAAACGTCCTGACTTTC. Translation gives CASSFLDRGNVLTF.

J is TRBJ1-5 and V is TRBV24-1, with D perhaps matching TRBD1 (5 bases). Germline V lookup: CDR1 KGHDR, CDR2 SFDVKD. The CDR3 extends over 13 amino acids. The germline V and J ends were trimmed by 5 bases and 1 base, with 5 bases remaining between them. The CDR3 protein is CATSGQSNQPQHF. The CDR3 DNA is TGTGCCACCAGTGGACAGAGCAATCAGCCCCAGCATTTT.

The rearrangement links TRBV20-1 to TRBJ1-2; TRBD1 might be the D (6 bases). The CDR3 covers 14 residues. Germline values: CDR1 DFQATT, CDR2 SNEGSKA (reference sequence). The V end lost 6 bases, the J end lost 0 bases, and 14 bases lay between the germline ends. The CDR3 DNA sequence: TGCAGTGCCACGGATGGGGGCTCTAACTATGGCTACACCTTC. This gives the protein CSATDGGSNYGYTF.

V gene TRBV10-3 combines with J gene TRBJ2-7, with D unresolved. CDR3 size: 13 residues. The germline gives CDR1 ENHRY, CDR2 SYGVKD. The V gene lost 9 bases and the J gene lost 2 bases, with 14 bases spanning the gap. The CDR3 here is CAIGQSQTYEQYF. Here the CDR3 DNA reads TGTGCCATTGGGCAATCCCAGACCTACGAGCAGTACTTC.

The chain employs TRBV27 and TRBJ2-6; D is unclear. CDR3 length: 16 amino acids. V shed 0 bases and J shed 0 bases, with 6 bases lying between them. CDR1 and CDR2 (germline): MNHEY, SMNVEV (reference sequence). The CDR3 DNA reads as TGTGCCAGCAGTTTATCGGTCAGCTCTGGGGCCAACGTCCTGACTTTC. Protein sequence: CASSLSVSSGANVLTF.

This clonotype has a handful of counts. The chain is built from TRBV5-1 and TRBJ2-5; possibly TRBD2 for D (5 bases). The DNA end favors TRBJ2-7, so the J call may be wrong. Germline CDR1 and CDR2: SGHRS and YFSETQ. This CDR3 spans 13 amino acids. In nucleotides, the CDR3 is TGCGCCAGCAGCTTGGATACGAGCGGCGAGCAGTACTTC. This translates into CASSLDTSGEQYF.

The chain combines TRBV2 with TRBJ2-7; 7 nucleotides match TRBD2. V dropped 5 bases and J dropped 2; count of bases not matched to a gene: 6. This CDR3 comprises 14 residues. Germline assignment: CDR1 SNHLY and CDR2 FYNNEI. This chain's CDR3 is CASSRAGAAYEQYF. The CDR3 region has the DNA TGTGCCAGCAGTCGGGCGGGAGCGGCCTACGAGCAGTACTTC.

The V call is TRBV6-2 or TRBV6-3, the J call TRBJ2-7; D is undetermined. This CDR3 has 15 amino acids. V dropped 6 bases and J dropped 2 bases, with 17 bases sitting between them. Germline V gene data show CDR1 as MNHEY and CDR2 as SVGEGT. The CDR3 DNA follows: TGTGCCAGCAGCTCCGTCTCTTCAGGAACCTACGAGCAGTACTTC. Translation: CASSSVSSGTYEQYF.

In its sample, this clonotype was seen many times. This chain links TRBV20-1 with TRBJ2-7; the D is unclear. CDR3 length: 14 amino acids. Trimming cost V 0 bases and J 6 bases, with 15 bases left between them. CDR1 DFQATT and CDR2 SNEGSKA come from the germline V gene (reference sequence). The CDR3 bases are TGCAGTGCTAGAGATGGAACAGTGCCGTCCGAGCAGTACTTC. This encodes CSARDGTVPSEQYF.

The genes are TRBV11-2 and TRBJ2-1; D gene ambiguous. V was trimmed by 2 bases and J by 5 bases, leaving 13 bases between them. This CDR3 region has 15 residues. Germline values: CDR1 SGHAT, CDR2 FQNNGV. CDR3 loop: CASSLLGPWDNEQFF. The DNA of the CDR3 is TGTGCCAGCAGCTTACTGGGCCCTTGGGACAATGAGCAGTTCTTC.

V and J are TRBV20-1 and TRBJ2-7; possibly TRBD1 or TRBD2 for D (5 bases each). Trimming stripped 2 bases from V and 5 bases from J, with 19 bases between. The CDR3 consists of 15 residues. Germline-derived CDR1 and CDR2 are DFQATT and SNEGSKA (reference sequence). The CDR3 DNA sequence: TGCAGTGCTAGATTAACCGCCTCGGGACGGGACGAGCAGTACTTC. Protein product: CSARLTASGRDEQYF.

This clonotype was seen a handful of times. This chain joins TRBV5-5 and TRBJ2-7; D possibly corresponds to TRBD2 (5 bases). The CDR3 has 16 residues. V lost 4 bases and J 1 base, leaving 18 bases between the germline ends. The germline V gene encodes CDR1 SGHKS and CDR2 YYEKEE (reference sequence). CDR3 amino acids: CASSHIDYPKSYEQYF. CDR3 bases: TGTGCCAGCAGCCATATCGACTACCCCAAATCCTACGAGCAGTACTTC.

The chain recombines TRBV4-1 with TRBJ2-3, with 7 bases aligning to TRBD1. Germline trimming cut 2 bases from V and 3 bases from J; bases unmatched to any gene: 8. The CDR3 spans 16 residues. Germline CDR1 is MGHRA and CDR2 is YSYEKL. CDR3 coding DNA: TGCGCCAGCAGCCAAATGGGACAGATGAGGACAGATACGCAGTATTTT. It translates to CASSQMGQMRTDTQYF.

This clonotype was seen a handful of times. The chain combines TRBV11-3 with TRBJ2-1, with 10 bases lining up with TRBD2. Unmatched junction bases numbered 11, after V lost 5 bases and J lost 10 bases. Germline V lookup: CDR1 SGHNT, CDR2 YENEEA. The CDR3 sequence is 15 residues long. For the CDR3, the DNA is TGTGCCAGCAGCCCTAGGGCTAGCGGGAGTCAAGAGCAGTTCTTC. Translation gives CASSPRASGSQEQFF.

The V and J genes are TRBV7-2 and TRBJ2-7, with D possibly matching TRBD2 (6 bases). Germline V gene data show CDR1 as SGHTA and CDR2 as FQGNSA. This CDR3 spans 14 amino acids. The V gene lost 2 bases and the J gene lost 3 bases, with 11 bases spanning the gap. The CDR3 here is CASSLQGGDYEQYF. Written as DNA, the CDR3 is TGTGCCAGCAGCTTACAGGGCGGGGACTACGAGCAGTACTTC.

The chain couples TRBV20-1 to TRBJ2-3; the D gene is possibly TRBD2 (5 bases). V gave up 1 base and J gave up 6 bases, with 20 bases separating them. CDR1 DFQATT and CDR2 SNEGSKA come from the germline V gene (reference sequence). The CDR3 length is 16 residues. The CDR3 sequence is CSARGRELGYSDTQYF. The CDR3 coding sequence is TGCAGTGCTAGAGGTCGGGAACTAGGTTATTCCGATACGCAGTATTTT.

The chain uses TRBV7-2 and TRBJ2-3; 8 nucleotides line up with TRBD2. The CDR3 contains 14 residues. The J segment lost 6 bases and the V segment lost 4 bases, leaving 6 bases of the junction unmatched. CDR1 SGHTA and CDR2 FQGNSA come from the germline V gene. The CDR3 here is CASSWGLDSDTQYF. CDR3 in DNA: TGTGCCAGCAGCTGGGGACTAGACAGCGATACGCAGTATTTT.